This TCR beta chain was sequenced during a study of T cell repertoires in cytomegalovirus infection. The length of the CDR3 is 16 residues. Germline CDR1 reads SGHTA; CDR2 reads FQGNSA. V lost 5 bases to trimming and J lost 2 bases, with 13 bases between them. There are many counts of this clonotype. TCRdb re-analysed the reads in MiXCR, keeping a single row per CDR3 protein. The data hold approximately 500,000 distinct CDR3 sequences, with roughly 10% observed a single time. This TCR was recovered from a human donor in good health (CMV status not recorded). Some clones in this sample may be carry-over from other donors' samples. The sample taken for sequencing was PBMCs. V is TRBV7-2 and J is TRBJ2-6, with D maybe TRBD2 (6 bases). The CDR3 nucleotides are TGTGCCAGCAGCCAGGTTTCGGGGGCTGGGGCCAACGTCCTGACTTTC. Protein sequence: CASSQVSGAGANVLTF.